These 24 T cell receptor beta chains share one sample of origin, sequenced in a study of low-dose radiotherapy and immunotherapy resistance in tumors. Time point here: before trial treatment. First-strand cDNA used TRAV- and TRBV-specific primers, covering alpha and beta chains. The authors amplified TCRs for around 20 PCR cycles with a constant-region primer and a V-primer adapter. TCRdb fed the reads into MiXCR, producing one record per CDR3 protein. The sample records some 82,000 distinct CDR3 sequences, about 19% being singletons. The sample here was PBMCs, taken before treatment. These receptor sequences come from a male donor with prostate cancer.

The V gene is TRBV6-2 or TRBV6-3, the J gene TRBJ2-2; D is ambiguous. V was trimmed by 11 bases and J by 4 bases, leaving 23 bases between them. The CDR3 extends over 16 amino acids. CDR1 and CDR2 from the germline V gene are MNHEY and SVGEGT. CDR3 in DNA: TGTGCCCATACAAAAAGGGCGGCTCGTGGCACCGGGGAGCTGTTTTTT. Residues: CAHTKRAARGTGELFF.

This clonotype was recorded many times. The rearrangement links TRBV3-1 to TRBJ2-1, with D perhaps assigned TRBD1 or TRBD2 (6 bases each). V lost 4 bases, J lost 8 bases, and 21 bases lay in between. This CDR3 comprises 16 residues. Germline assignment: CDR1 LGHDT and CDR2 YNNKEL (reference sequence). CDR3 sequence (DNA): TGTGCCAGCAGCCGTTTCGAGGGGGGTATCGCACATGAGCAGTTCTTC. Protein product: CASSRFEGGIAHEQFF.

Ten or more counts support this clonotype. This chain links TRBV4-3 with TRBJ1-2, with 9 positions matching TRBD1. The ends lost 2 bases at V and 7 bases at J; junction bases unmatched: 5. This CDR3 is built from 14 residues. Per germline, CDR1 LGHNA and CDR2 YSLEER. This CDR3 is CASSQQQGAGGYTF. The CDR3 region has the DNA TGCGCCAGCAGCCAACAACAGGGGGCTGGTGGCTACACCTTC.

This clonotype has ten or more counts. The gene calls are TRBV19 and TRBJ1-5; D is unresolved. CDR1 and CDR2 (germline): LNHDA, SQIVND (reference sequence). The CDR3 is made up of 16 amino acids. V was pared by 3 bases and J by 1 base, with 13 bases between. This chain's CDR3 is CASSIWTVGSNQPQHF. For the CDR3, the DNA is TGTGCCAGTAGTATCTGGACGGTCGGAAGCAATCAGCCCCAGCATTTT.

This clonotype was observed at least ten times. This chain links TRBV20-1 with TRBJ2-3; 8 nucleotides agree with TRBD2. The CDR3 length is 13 residues. Germline V gives CDR1 DFQATT, CDR2 SNEGSKA (reference sequence). V shed 2 bases, J shed 3 bases, and the junction held 1 base outside the gene matches. The DNA of the CDR3 is TGCAGTGCTAGAAGCGGGGGTACAGATACGCAGTATTTT. Its translation: CSARSGGTDTQYF.

This clonotype showed up many times. V usage is TRBV20-1 and J usage is TRBJ2-1; the D gene is possibly TRBD2 (5 bases). Germline values: CDR1 DFQATT, CDR2 SNEGSKA (reference sequence). This CDR3 has 16 amino acids. V dropped 0 bases and J dropped 1 base, with 13 bases sitting between them. CDR3 DNA sequence: TGCAGTGCTAGAGATCTCGGGATGATTTCCTACAATGAGCAGTTCTTC. Protein: CSARDLGMISYNEQFF.

The sample holds many counts of this clonotype. This sequence joins TRBV5-1 and TRBJ2-2, with 8 bases matching TRBD1. The germline gives CDR1 SGHRS, CDR2 YFSETQ. J lost 4 bases, V lost 0 bases, and 2 bases had no gene match. This CDR3 region has 15 residues. The CDR3 bases are TGCGCCAGCAGCTTGGTACAGGGGGTCACCGGGGAGCTGTTTTTT. Amino acids: CASSLVQGVTGELFF.

This clonotype was detected many times. The J gene is TRBJ2-5, the V gene TRBV20-1; TRBD2 aligns across 8 bases. V lost 0 bases to trimming and J lost 5 bases; unmatched junction nucleotides: 5. Germline values: CDR1 DFQATT, CDR2 SNEGSKA (reference sequence). The CDR3 runs 14 residues. This CDR3 is CSARDLGGGETQYF. The CDR3 DNA is TGCAGTGCTAGAGACCTCGGGGGGGGGGAGACCCAGTACTTC.

The table lists this clonotype with many counts. The V call is TRBV20-1, the J call TRBJ2-2, with D maybe TRBD2 (5 bases). The CDR3 sequence is 12 residues long. Germline V CDR1 and CDR2: DFQATT, SNEGSKA (reference sequence). V shed 7 bases and J shed 2 bases, with 8 bases lying between them. The CDR3 nucleotides are TGCAGTGGGACTCAAAACACCGGGGAGCTGTTTTTT. Translated: CSGTQNTGELFF.

The chain joins TRBV20-1 to TRBJ1-1; D gene ambiguous. The V and J ends lost 3 bases and 4 bases respectively, with 9 bases between them. The CDR3 has 12 residues. Germline values: CDR1 DFQATT, CDR2 SNEGSKA (reference sequence). The CDR3 DNA reads as TGCAGTGCTAGGGCTGTTGGCACTGAAGCTTTCTTT. Protein: CSARAVGTEAFF.

This clonotype was observed many times. The gene calls are TRBV24-1 and TRBJ2-1; 10 bases map to TRBD2. The CDR3 contains 17 residues. CDR1 is KGHDR, CDR2 SFDVKD, per germline. Trimming cost V 7 bases and J 9 bases; bases outside gene matches: 17. CDR3 in amino acids: CATSKVAGGLSDGEQFF. In DNA, the CDR3 is TGTGCCACCAGCAAGGTAGCGGGGGGTCTTTCCGACGGTGAGCAGTTCTTC.

This clonotype has at least ten counts. The J gene is TRBJ1-2, the V gene TRBV28; D may be TRBD1 (5 bases). V dropped 7 bases and J dropped 7 bases, with 16 bases sitting between them. From germline, CDR1 is MDHEN and CDR2 SYDVKM. CDR3 size: 13 residues. CDR3 in DNA: TGTGCCAGCATCCCTCCGGGGCAGGGTGGCTACACCTTC. Translated: CASIPPGQGGYTF.

There are many counts of this clonotype. The rearrangement joins TRBV5-5 to TRBJ1-5; D is unclear. The CDR3 is 13 residues long. CDR1 SGHKS and CDR2 YYEKEE come from the germline V gene (reference sequence). V lost 1 base and J 3 bases, leaving 5 bases between the germline ends. The CDR3 DNA sequence: TGTGCCAGCAGCTTGATGAACAATCAGCCCCAGCATTTT. As protein: CASSLMNNQPQHF.

At least ten counts were recorded for this clonotype. This rearrangement joins TRBV12-3 or TRBV12-4 to TRBJ1-1, with D maybe TRBD1 (5 bases). Trimming removed 6 bases from V and 0 bases from J, with 11 bases in between. This CDR3 has 14 residues. CDR3 nucleotide sequence: TGTGCCAGCAGCTTATACAGGATGAACACTGAAGCTTTCTTT. Amino acid sequence: CASSLYRMNTEAFF.

V usage is TRBV5-1 and J usage is TRBJ2-5; 8 positions agree with TRBD2. This CDR3 has 14 amino acids. V dropped 6 bases and J dropped 3; count of bases not matched to a gene: 7. The germline gives CDR1 SGHRS, CDR2 YFSETQ. CDR3 loop: CASTPVAGKETQYF. In DNA, the CDR3 is TGCGCCAGCACCCCTGTAGCGGGGAAAGAGACCCAGTACTTC.

Many counts were recorded for this clonotype. This chain joins TRBV5-1 and TRBJ1-1; weak D call: TRBD1 (6 bases). The CDR3 totals 16 residues. Germline V gives CDR1 SGHRS, CDR2 YFSETQ. V was shortened by 1 base and J by 1 base, with 14 bases between the two germline ends. The CDR3 sequence: CASSLSPQGRNTEAFF. CDR3 nucleotide sequence: TGCGCCAGCAGCTTGTCCCCGCAGGGGAGGAACACTGAAGCTTTCTTT.

This clonotype was found many times. The DNA for the CDR3 is TGTGCCAGCAGTTACACGACAGGCGCTGGGGCCAACGTCCTGACTTTC. Its translation: CASSYTTGAGANVLTF. The V gene is TRBV6-6, the J gene TRBJ2-6; tentatively, D is TRBD1 (6 bases). Germline CDR1 reads MNHNY; CDR2 reads SVGAGI (reference sequence). Between the trimmed V and J ends, which lost 2 bases and 2 bases, there was a span of 10 bases. The CDR3 length is 16 residues.

At least ten counts were recorded for this clonotype. The chain is built from TRBV19 and TRBJ1-5; D might be TRBD1 (5 bases). The V and J ends lost 8 bases and 5 bases respectively, with 10 bases between them. Germline CDR1 reads LNHDA; CDR2 reads SQIVND (reference sequence). This CDR3 comprises 12 residues. DNA of the CDR3: TGTGCCAGTGGCACAGGTCATCAGCCCCAGCATTTT. Translating it yields CASGTGHQPQHF.

As regards this clonotype: A far larger clone lies a single base away; this is likely a read error. This chain links TRBV19 with TRBJ2-5; D may be TRBD2 (5 bases). This CDR3 spans 17 amino acids. Germline V CDR1 and CDR2: LNHDA, SQIVND (reference sequence). Trimming stripped 4 bases from V and 11 bases from J, with 29 bases between. This CDR3 reads CASSTPPGRASYNEQYF. Here the CDR3 DNA reads TGTGCCAGTAGTACCCCCCCCGGGCGGGCCTCCTACAATGAGCAGTACTTC.

This clonotype was observed many times. The chain links TRBV7-9 to TRBJ2-6; TRBD1 agrees at 7 bases. Trimming removed 5 bases from V and 2 bases from J; junction bases left unmatched: 6. Germline V CDR1 and CDR2: SEHNR, FQNEAQ (reference sequence). CDR3 size: 16 residues. In nucleotides, the CDR3 is TGTGCCAGCAGCACCCACAGGGGAGCTGGGGCCAACGTCCTGACTTTC. This translates into CASSTHRGAGANVLTF. Using reference TRBV7-9 and TRBJ2-6 for the parts outside the CDR3, the full variable domain is DTGVSQNPRHKITKRGQNVTFRCDPISEHNRLYWYRQTLGQGPEFLTYFQNEAQLEKSRLLSDRFSAERPKGSFSTLEIQRTEQGDSAMYLCASSTHRGAGANVLTFGAGSRLTVL.

Comments on this clonotype: A read error is possible here, since a much larger clone lies one base away. This chain's CDR3 is CASSRDWFSSYNSPLHF. The CDR3 region has the DNA TGTGCCAGCAGTCGGGACTGGTTCAGCTCCTATAATTCACCCCTCCACTTT. The rearrangement uses TRBV6-5 and TRBJ1-6, with D possibly TRBD1 on 5 matching bases. Per the germline V gene, CDR1 is MNHEY and CDR2 is SVGAGI. The CDR3 sequence is 17 residues long. V lost 5 bases, J lost 0 bases, and 14 bases lay in between.

There are many counts of this clonotype. This chain joins TRBV5-1 and TRBJ2-2; the D is unclear. V lost 5 bases and J 0 bases, leaving 11 bases between the germline ends. The CDR3 is made up of 15 amino acids. The germline V gene has CDR1 SGHRS and CDR2 YFSETQ. As DNA, the CDR3 is TGCGCCAGCAGTCCCCGAACAGCGAACACCGGGGAGCTGTTTTTT. Amino acids: CASSPRTANTGELFF.

Ten or more counts support this clonotype. This chain uses TRBV23-1 with TRBJ2-1; 9 bases align to TRBD2. TRBV23-1 is designated an ORF whose function remains uncertain. The CDR3 spans 14 residues. The trim removed 4 bases at V and 3 bases at J, leaving 1 base unmatched. The CDR3 loop is CASSPSGIYNEQFF. CDR3 DNA sequence: TGCGCCAGCAGTCCTAGCGGGATCTACAATGAGCAGTTCTTC.

Details on this clonotype: A far larger clone is off by one base, so a read error is likely. This chain links TRBV5-1 with TRBJ2-3, with 11 nucleotides matching TRBD1. This CDR3 has 17 amino acids. Germline V lookup: CDR1 SGHRS, CDR2 YFSETQ. In DNA, the CDR3 is TGTGCCAGCAGCGGAAGGACAGGGGGCTTTAGCGCAGATACGCAGTATTTT. It is translated as CASSGRTGGFSADTQYF.